A single sample is the source of the 14 T cell receptor beta chains below, sequenced in a study of cytomegalovirus exposure and HLA in healthy donors. Researchers ran the PCR with 60 Vbeta and 13 Jbeta primers. Method: immunoSEQ multiplex PCR; TCRdb's copy keeps in-frame clones and lacks some. The sample shows 100,000 to 120,000 clones, around four fifths of them seen only once. Sequences were obtained from PBMCs. The receptors here all came from a man aged 25-40 years in good health and CMV-seropositive.

The chain uses TRBV13 and TRBJ2-2; D possibly corresponds to TRBD2 (6 bases). This CDR3 has 15 amino acids. Between the trimmed V and J ends, which lost 3 bases and 5 bases, there was a span of 13 bases. Per germline, CDR1 PRHDT and CDR2 FYEKMQ (reference sequence). The CDR3 is CASSLTGDETGELFF. DNA of the CDR3: TGTGCCAGCAGCTTGACGGGGGATGAGACCGGGGAGCTGTTTTTT.

The rearrangement joins TRBV10-3 to TRBJ1-1; D perhaps matches TRBD1 (6 bases). The length of the CDR3 is 13 residues. Germline V CDR1 and CDR2: ENHRY, SYGVKD. V lost 7 bases and J 4 bases, leaving 13 bases between the germline ends. The CDR3 loop reads CAIKGDSSTEAFF. The DNA for the CDR3 is TGTGCCATCAAGGGGGATTCCAGCACTGAAGCTTTCTTT.

The genes are TRBV2 and TRBJ1-1; perhaps TRBD1 as D (6 bases). Trimming removed 10 bases from V and 3 bases from J, with 15 bases in between. Germline CDR1 SNHLY, CDR2 FYNNEI. The CDR3 consists of 13 residues. CDR3 in amino acids: CANIIRGDTEAFF. The CDR3 region has the DNA TGTGCCAACATCATCAGGGGCGACACTGAAGCTTTCTTT.

Only a few counts were recorded for this clone. The V call is TRBV5-1, the J call TRBJ1-4, with 8 bases aligning to TRBD1. With 2 bases clipped from V and 8 bases from J, the junction kept 8 bases outside the gene matches. Germline CDR1 and CDR2: SGHRS and YFSETQ. The CDR3 sequence is 15 residues long. The CDR3 loop is CASSFNGQGAEKLFF. DNA for the CDR3: TGCGCCAGCAGCTTTAATGGGCAGGGGGCGGAAAAACTGTTTTTT. Drawing the rest from reference TRBV5-1 and TRBJ1-4, the complete variable domain is KAGVTQTPRYLIKTRGQQVTLSCSPISGHRSVSWYQQTPGQGLQFLFEYFSETQRNKGNFPGRFSGRQFSNSRSEMNVSTLELGDSALYLCASSFNGQGAEKLFFGSGTQLSVL.

V and J are TRBV11-3 and TRBJ2-1; a possible D gene is TRBD1 (7 bases). From germline, CDR1 is SGHNT and CDR2 YENEEA. V was clipped by 6 bases and J by 2 bases, with 14 bases between them. The CDR3 spans 15 residues. CDR3 sequence reads: CASRSRGDPYNEQFF. The CDR3 coding sequence is TGTGCCAGCAGAAGCAGGGGGGACCCCTACAATGAGCAGTTCTTC.

The chain uses TRBV6-5 and TRBJ2-7; the match to TRBD2 covers 9 bases. V was clipped by 2 bases and J by 0 bases; unmatched bases: 5. This CDR3 has 16 residues. Germline loops: CDR1 MNHEY, CDR2 SVGAGI. The CDR3: CASSYGGGAVSYEQYF. In DNA form, the CDR3 reads TGTGCCAGCAGTTACGGCGGGGGGGCTGTCTCCTACGAGCAGTACTTC.

The chain carries TRBV6-6 and TRBJ2-7, with D possibly matching TRBD1 (6 bases). The CDR3 length is 16 residues. With 2 bases removed from V and 5 bases from J, the gap between germline ends came to 19 bases. Germline V CDR1 and CDR2: MNHNY, SVGAGI (reference sequence). CDR3 sequence: CASSYAKNRVENEQYF. The CDR3 DNA reads TGTGCCAGCAGTTACGCAAAAAACAGGGTGGAAAACGAGCAGTACTTC.

This chain links TRBV28 with TRBJ2-5; 7 nucleotides align to TRBD2. The J call may be faulty, since TRBJ2-7 better matches the DNA end. Per germline, CDR1 MDHEN and CDR2 SYDVKM. CDR3 length: 13 residues. The CDR3 is CASRWGGTYEQYF. The CDR3 bases are TGTGCCAGCAGATGGGGGGGAACCTACGAGCAGTACTTC.

The gene calls are TRBV5-6 and TRBJ2-1; 10 nucleotides line up with TRBD2. Per the germline V gene, CDR1 is SGHDT and CDR2 is YYEEEE. The CDR3 extends over 19 amino acids. J was trimmed by 7 bases and V by 0 bases; bases with no gene match: 16. The CDR3 bases are TGTGCCAGCAGCTTGGGTCTTGGGACTAGCGCATACCGGTCGAATGAGCAGTTCTTC. Residues: CASSLGLGTSAYRSNEQFF.

The chain links TRBV5-1 to TRBJ1-1, with 8 bases lining up with TRBD1. The length of the CDR3 is 14 residues. Germline V CDR1 and CDR2: SGHRS, YFSETQ. The trim removed 4 bases at V and 7 bases at J, leaving 9 bases unmatched. CDR3 coding DNA: TGCGCCAGCAGCCCGGGCTCAGGGGGCGGTGAAGCTTTCTTT. Residues: CASSPGSGGGEAFF. Variable domain in full (rest from reference TRBV5-1 and TRBJ1-1): KAGVTQTPRYLIKTRGQQVTLSCSPISGHRSVSWYQQTPGQGLQFLFEYFSETQRNKGNFPGRFSGRQFSNSRSEMNVSTLELGDSALYLCASSPGSGGGEAFFGQGTRLTVV.

The rearrangement links TRBV5-1 to TRBJ2-5, with D possibly matching TRBD1 (6 bases). Between the trimmed V and J ends, which lost 4 bases and 1 base, there was a span of 11 bases. CDR3 length: 14 amino acids. Germline V gene data show CDR1 as SGHRS and CDR2 as YFSETQ. CDR3 sequence (DNA): TGCGCCAGCAGCATACAGGGATCCCAAGAGACCCAGTACTTC. Translating it yields CASSIQGSQETQYF.

CDR3 DNA sequence: TGTGCCAGCAGCTGGTCCACATCAGATACGCAGTATTTT. This gives the protein CASSWSTSDTQYF. The chain is built from TRBV7-9 and TRBJ2-3; D remains unclear. V was cut by 4 bases and J by 4 bases, with 9 bases left in between. Per germline, CDR1 SEHNR and CDR2 FQNEAQ (reference sequence). The CDR3 totals 13 residues.

The rearrangement uses TRBV9 and TRBJ1-4; D may be TRBD1 (6 bases). Germline V gene lookup returns CDR1 SGDLS and CDR2 YYNGEE. The CDR3 has 14 residues. V dropped 4 bases and J dropped 5 bases, with 12 bases sitting between them. This chain's CDR3 is CASSPDSRNEKLFF. As DNA, the CDR3 is TGTGCCAGCAGCCCGGACAGCAGAAATGAAAAACTGTTTTTT.

In regard to this clone: One junction end disagrees with the germline gene, perhaps due to a read error. This chain joins TRBV5-6 and TRBJ2-3; 10 bases match TRBD2. CDR3 length: 16 residues. Germline V lookup: CDR1 SGHDT, CDR2 YYEEEE. The CDR3 is CAGSLVASGGVDTQYF. CDR3 coding DNA: TGTGCCGGCAGCTTGGTAGCTAGCGGGGGTGTAGATACGCAGTATTTT.